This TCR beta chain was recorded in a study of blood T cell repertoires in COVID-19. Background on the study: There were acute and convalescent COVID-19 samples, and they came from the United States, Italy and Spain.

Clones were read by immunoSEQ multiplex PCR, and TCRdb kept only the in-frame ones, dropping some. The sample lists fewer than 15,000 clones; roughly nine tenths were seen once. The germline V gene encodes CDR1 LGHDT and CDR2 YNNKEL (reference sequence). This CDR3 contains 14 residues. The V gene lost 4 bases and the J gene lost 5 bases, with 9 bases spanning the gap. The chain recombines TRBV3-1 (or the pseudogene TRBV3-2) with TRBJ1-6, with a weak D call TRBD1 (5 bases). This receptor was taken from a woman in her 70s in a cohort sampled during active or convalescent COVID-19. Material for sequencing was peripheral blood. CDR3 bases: TGTGCCAGCAGCCTCAGGGTTGATAATTCACCCCTCCACTTT. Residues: CASSLRVDNSPLHF.